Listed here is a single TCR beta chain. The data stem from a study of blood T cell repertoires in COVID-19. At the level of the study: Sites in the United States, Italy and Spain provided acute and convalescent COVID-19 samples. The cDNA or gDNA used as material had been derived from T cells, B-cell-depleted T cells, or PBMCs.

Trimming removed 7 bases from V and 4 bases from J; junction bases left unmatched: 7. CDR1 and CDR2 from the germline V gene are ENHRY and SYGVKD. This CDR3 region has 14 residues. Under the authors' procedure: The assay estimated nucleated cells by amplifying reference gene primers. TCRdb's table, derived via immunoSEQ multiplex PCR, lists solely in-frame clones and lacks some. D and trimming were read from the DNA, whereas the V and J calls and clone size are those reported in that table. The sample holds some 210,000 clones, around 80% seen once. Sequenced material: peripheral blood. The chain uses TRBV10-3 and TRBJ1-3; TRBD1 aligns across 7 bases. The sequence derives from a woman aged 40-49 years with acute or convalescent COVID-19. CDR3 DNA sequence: TGTGCCATCAATAATCCGGGACAGGGAAACACCATATATTTT. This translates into CAINNPGQGNTIYF.